Listed below are T cell receptor beta chains from one sample, sequenced in a study of T cells in localized non-small cell lung cancer. Using immunoSEQ multiplex PCR, the repertoire was profiled, and TCRdb retains in-frame clones only, with some absent. Here the sample spans 25,000 or so clones, 70% to 90% being singletons. The sequenced sample was peripheral blood, obtained before any cancer treatment. The origin of the receptors is a female donor at least 60 years old with stage I lung adenocarcinoma. CDR3s leave out the opening cysteine and the closing phenylalanine or tryptophan. The order of the fields is CDR3 length, clone size, J gene, D gene, V gene, CDR3 protein. D genes are given only for firm matches. Only some rows state a clone size, as once, few, many or a class for expanded clones.

13 . TRBJ2-7 . TRBV6-5 ASSSQRDFTYEQY
14 . TRBJ2-7 TRBD2 TRBV11-2 ASSPRLADFSYEQY
12 . TRBJ1-5 . TRBV19 ASHREGNNQPQH
12 . TRBJ1-2 . TRBV4-1 ASSQERLLHGYT
13 once TRBJ1-6 . TRBV6-5 ASMRGGRGNSPLH
13 . TRBJ2-2 . TRBV2 ASSEIWGGTGELF
13 . TRBJ1-2 . TRBV5-1 ASSLGDRINYGYT
12 . TRBJ1-2 TRBD1 TRBV15 ATSSELGQRVYT
14 . TRBJ2-3 TRBD1 TRBV7-9 ASSLGDRGPVDTQY
12 . TRBJ2-2 . TRBV7-7 ASSLAINTGELF
13 . TRBJ1-4 . TRBV7-9 ASSSRGATNEKLF
13 . TRBJ2-5 . TRBV18 ASSPPEMAGETQY
12 . TRBJ1-4 . TRBV2 ASSEALLGEKLF
13 . TRBJ1-4 . TRBV4-1 ASSQDNRQGEKLF
15 . TRBJ1-5 . TRBV7-9 ASRPIAQGGENQPQH
14 . TRBJ1-1 . TRBV11-3 ASSTFSGAKNTEAF
14 . TRBJ2-3 TRBD2 TRBV9 ASSPGTSGSADTQY
12 . TRBJ1-2 . TRBV5-1 ASTPAGDLYGYT
12 . TRBJ2-4 . TRBV9 ASSVWGDQNIQY
15 . TRBJ1-1 . TRBV10-2 ASSEPFSSTGNTEAF
11 . TRBJ1-2 . TRBV6-5 ASKRGEAYGYT
15 once TRBJ2-2 . TRBV5-4 ASSPEGTGLYTGELF
13 . TRBJ2-1 TRBD2 TRBV7-3 ASSPGTSVYNEQF
14 once TRBJ1-5 TRBD1 TRBV10-3 AIGDRGPGGNQPQH
11 once TRBJ2-5 TRBD2 TRBV7-9 ASSSLAGGTQY
13 medium-sized TRBJ2-7 . TRBV19 ASSLGIGVFDEQY
14 few TRBJ1-3 . TRBV11-2 ASSLTDAPSGNTIY
12 . TRBJ1-3 . TRBV7-9 ASSLVGGGNTIY
12 . TRBJ1-2 . TRBV5-4 ASSFGGGSQGYT
12 . TRBJ2-5 TRBD2 TRBV11-3 ASRLAGGEEAQY
12 . TRBJ2-7 TRBD1 TRBV10-3 AISVLGTEREQY
12 . TRBJ2-7 . TRBV2 ASGLSRSSYEQY
14 . TRBJ2-1 TRBD2 TRBV7-3 ASSPAPLAGVDEQF
12 once TRBJ1-1 . TRBV6-5 ASSSETSNTEAF
10 . TRBJ1-4 . TRBV19 AAGTGNEKLF
11 . TRBJ1-2 . TRBV14 ASSQGTAYGYT
15 . TRBJ1-4 TRBD1 TRBV4-1 ASSPRTGEATNEKLF
11 . TRBJ1-1 TRBD1 TRBV30 AYRTGRGTEAF
16 . TRBJ2-7 . TRBV12-5 ASGLVLRGVEGSYEQY
9 . TRBJ1-1 TRBD1 TRBV11-3 ASRNRGEAF
12 . TRBJ1-2 . TRBV6-5 ASRFGGPNYGYT
11 . TRBJ1-2 . TRBV18 ASSPDGNYGYT
13 . TRBJ1-5 . TRBV2 ASSQQLGGNQPQH
14 . TRBJ2-7 TRBD2 TRBV5-6 ASSLALELADYEQY
12 . TRBJ1-2 TRBD1 TRBV5-1 ASSLGTGRYGYT
11 . . . TRBV27 ATAEAPTYEQY
12 . TRBJ1-1 TRBD1 TRBV5-4 ASRRQGAGTEAF
14 . TRBJ2-7 TRBD2 TRBV9 ASSVEGGTSLFEQY
12 few TRBJ1-5 . TRBV6-1 ASRVTDSNQPQH
16 . TRBJ2-1 TRBD2 TRBV5-6 ASSSPGLAGGAYNEQF
11 few TRBJ1-2 . TRBV6-5 ASTTIGPYGYT